The T cell receptor beta chain under discussion was sequenced for a study of blood T cell repertoires in COVID-19. This CDR3 region has 14 residues. Germline V gene lookup returns CDR1 SEHNR and CDR2 FQNEAQ (reference sequence). The germline V and J ends were trimmed by 3 bases and 4 bases, with 12 bases remaining between them. Assay used: immunoSEQ multiplex PCR; TCRdb lists only in-frame clones, some missing. Among about 170,000 clones listed, roughly 88% were seen once. The sample comprised peripheral blood. The chain links TRBV7-9 to TRBJ1-2; D might be TRBD1 (5 bases). The receptor was isolated from a man aged 55-75 years who had recovered from COVID-19. CDR3 protein: CASSFGGEAYGYTF. CDR3 coding DNA: TGTGCCAGCAGCTTTGGAGGGGAAGCCTATGGCTACACCTTC.